This entry lists 30 T cell receptor beta chains sequenced from one sample in a study of identical twins. Each CDR3 protein gets one entry after TCRdb re-called the 5' RACE reads with MiXCR. The top ten hold around 1.5% of the sample, which has nearly 900,000 distinct CDR3 sequences, approximately 13% seen once. The same sample was also used in a study of yellow fever vaccine responses in identical twins.

The sample was PBMCs. The receptors here all came from a woman between 18 and 29 years old in good health.

This clonotype has ten or more counts. The chain links TRBV24-1 to TRBJ2-1; D perhaps matches TRBD1 (6 bases). The germline V gene encodes CDR1 KGHDR and CDR2 SFDVKD. V was clipped by 4 bases and J by 7 bases, with 19 bases between them. CDR3 length: 16 amino acids. The DNA of the CDR3 is TGTGCCACCAGTGACAACCGGGACATATTGTTTAATGAGCAGTTCTTC. The encoded protein is CATSDNRDILFNEQFF.

The chain uses TRBV21-1 and TRBJ2-1; the table's D call of TRBD2 was not tested on the DNA. TRBV21-1 is a recognized pseudogene. This CDR3 comprises 17 residues. CDR3 loop: CASSLHPGTSCNNEQFF. In nucleotides, the CDR3 is TGTGCCAGCAGCCTTCATCCCGGGACTAGCTGTAACAATGAGCAGTTCTTC.

This chain links TRBV10-3 with TRBJ1-1, with D possibly TRBD1 on 5 matching bases. This CDR3 is built from 14 residues. The germline V and J ends were trimmed by 4 bases and 1 base, with 10 bases remaining between them. CDR1 and CDR2 from the germline V gene are ENHRY and SYGVKD. The CDR3 sequence is CAISGRGTNTEAFF. The CDR3 DNA is TGTGCCATCAGTGGGCGGGGGACGAACACTGAAGCTTTCTTT.

The CDR3 sequence: CASSVAGGYGYTF. DNA for the CDR3: TGTGCCAGCAGTGTGGCCGGGGGATATGGCTACACCTTC. This rearrangement joins TRBV2 to TRBJ1-2; a possible D gene is TRBD1 (5 bases). This CDR3 comprises 13 residues. Germline V CDR1 and CDR2: SNHLY, FYNNEI. V was shortened by 4 bases and J by 5 bases, with 11 bases between the two germline ends.

This chain uses TRBV21-1 with TRBJ2-4; the DNA was not compared with TRBD2, the D call given in the table. TRBV21-1 is a known pseudogene. The CDR3 consists of 18 residues. This CDR3 reads CASSKTRGLEVPKNIQYF. The CDR3, as DNA: TGTGCCAGCAGCAAAACCCGCGGGCTAGAGGTCCCCAAAAACATTCAGTACTTC.

In this sample, this clonotype turned up a few times. V usage is TRBV11-1 and J usage is TRBJ2-2, with 10 bases lining up with TRBD1. Germline V CDR1 and CDR2: SGHAT, FQDESV (reference sequence). The V gene end was trimmed by 4 bases and the J gene end by 1 base; junction bases not matched to a gene: 12. The CDR3 totals 19 residues. The CDR3 nucleotides are TGTGCCAGCAGCTCTCTCGGGACAGGGGCTTATCTGAACACCGGGGAGCTGTTTTTT. It yields the protein CASSSLGTGAYLNTGELFF.

In its sample, this clonotype was seen a few times. The chain employs TRBV20-1 and TRBJ2-3; 8 nucleotides agree with TRBD2. CDR1 is DFQATT and CDR2 is SNEGSKA in the germline V gene (reference sequence). Losses at the gene ends were 3 bases for V and 0 bases for J; bases not matched to a gene: 8. The CDR3 is made up of 16 amino acids. In DNA form, the CDR3 reads TGCAGTGCTAGCGGCGAAACTAGCGGAAGCACAGATACGCAGTATTTT. Its translation: CSASGETSGSTDTQYF.

This clonotype was recorded a few times. The gene calls are TRBV12-3 or TRBV12-4 and TRBJ1-4; no firm D call. The CDR3 spans 12 residues. The V end lost 5 bases, the J end lost 6 bases, and 7 bases lay between the germline ends. The CDR3 nucleotides read TGTGCCAGCAGTCCCCCCGATGAAAAACTGTTTTTT. Protein: CASSPPDEKLFF.

The chain joins TRBV20-1 to TRBJ2-7, with a tentative D call TRBD2 (6 bases). The CDR3 contains 16 residues. Germline CDR1 and CDR2: DFQATT and SNEGSKA (reference sequence). Trimming removed 3 bases from V and 4 bases from J, with 22 bases in between. DNA for the CDR3: TGCAGTGCTAGGGGAGGAGCCGGGACGATCGTTTACGAGCAGTACTTC. Translation gives CSARGGAGTIVYEQYF.

This clonotype was counted at least ten times. The rearrangement joins TRBV20-1 to TRBJ1-2; no clear D gene. Germline-derived CDR1 and CDR2 are DFQATT and SNEGSKA (reference sequence). The CDR3 totals 13 residues. V gave up 7 bases and J gave up 0 bases, with 12 bases separating them. CDR3 nucleotides: TGCAGTGTCCCGGGTCAGGCTAACTATGGCTACACCTTC. Its translation: CSVPGQANYGYTF.

This clonotype occurred a few times. DNA for the CDR3: TGTGCCAGCAGTTACTCGATTCCTATCTACATTCAGTACTTC. Encoded protein: CASSYSIPIYIQYF. The V call is TRBV6-2 or TRBV6-3, the J call TRBJ2-4; unclear D gene. Trimming shortened V by 0 bases and J by 8 bases, and 11 bases separated the two germline ends. The CDR3 runs 14 residues. In germline, CDR1 is MNHEY, CDR2 SVGEGT.

This clonotype was picked up a small number of times. The chain employs TRBV12-3 or TRBV12-4 and TRBJ2-1; 11 nucleotides line up with TRBD2. The CDR3 has 14 amino acids. V gave up 7 bases and J gave up 6 bases; unmatched junction bases: 5. The CDR3 bases are TGTGCCAGCATTAGTAGCGGGGGGGGCAATGAGCAGTTCTTC. It is translated as CASISSGGGNEQFF.

This clonotype was seen a few times. The chain couples TRBV5-1 to TRBJ2-7, with a tentative D call TRBD1 (6 bases). The V end lost 0 bases, the J end lost 6 bases, and 10 bases lay between the germline ends. CDR1 and CDR2 (germline): SGHRS, YFSETQ. The CDR3 sequence is 13 residues long. CDR3 residues: CASSLVSQGEQYF. CDR3 in DNA: TGCGCCAGCAGCTTGGTTTCACAGGGCGAGCAGTACTTC.

The rearrangement uses TRBV11-2 and TRBJ2-1; 10 bases fit TRBD1. The trim removed 4 bases at V and 4 bases at J, leaving 7 bases unmatched. Looked up from germline, CDR1 is SGHAT and CDR2 is FQNNGV. CDR3 length: 16 residues. The CDR3 loop reads CASSSKRDRGYNEQFF. The CDR3, as DNA: TGTGCCAGCAGCTCTAAAAGGGACAGGGGATACAATGAGCAGTTCTTC.

This clonotype was detected a few times. The genes are TRBV7-3 and TRBJ2-3; no clear D. The germline V gene encodes CDR1 SGHTA and CDR2 FQGTGA. The CDR3 extends over 15 amino acids. Trimming stripped 1 base from V and 0 bases from J, with 8 bases between. The CDR3 loop is CASSLIARSTDTQYF. The CDR3 DNA is TGTGCCAGCAGCTTAATAGCCCGTAGCACAGATACGCAGTATTTT.

The genes are TRBV20-1 and TRBJ1-3; a possible D gene is TRBD1 (6 bases). CDR1 is DFQATT and CDR2 is SNEGSKA in the germline V gene (reference sequence). The CDR3 is 13 amino acids. Deletions cut 7 bases from V and 0 bases from J, with 10 bases between. CDR3 nucleotide sequence: TGCAGTGGAAGACAGGTCTCTGGAAACACCATATATTTT. Translating it yields CSGRQVSGNTIYF.

The chain employs TRBV18 and TRBJ2-2, with TRBD1 as a possible D gene (5 bases). This CDR3 has 14 amino acids. Trimming took off 7 bases at V and 1 base at J, with 10 bases between the two ends. Germline CDR1 is KGHSH and CDR2 is LQKENI. The CDR3 coding sequence is TGTGCCAGCTTACTGGGGCGGAACACCGGGGAGCTGTTTTTT. Amino acid sequence: CASLLGRNTGELFF.

In this sample, this clonotype turned up many times. The chain recombines TRBV4-1 with TRBJ2-1; D is unclear. This CDR3 is 14 amino acids long. V was clipped by 1 base and J by 1 base, with 5 bases between them. Germline V gene sequence: CDR1 MGHRA, CDR2 YSYEKL. The DNA of the CDR3 is TGCGCCAGCAGCCAAGTAGGTTCCTACAATGAGCAGTTCTTC. It encodes CASSQVGSYNEQFF.

The chain joins TRBV24-1 to TRBJ2-5; 7 nucleotides line up with TRBD2. Germline assignment: CDR1 KGHDR and CDR2 SFDVKD. Trimming at V came to 3 bases and at J to 4 bases, leaving 4 bases not matched to a gene. This CDR3 is 14 amino acids long. DNA for the CDR3: TGTGCCACCAGTGATCGGACTAGTCGAGAGACCCAGTACTTC. Protein: CATSDRTSRETQYF.

V usage is TRBV11-2 and J usage is TRBJ2-7; TRBD2 aligns across 11 bases. The CDR3 contains 17 residues. CDR1 is SGHAT, CDR2 FQNNGV, per germline. The ends lost 7 bases at V and 0 bases at J; junction bases unmatched: 11. CDR3 amino acids: CASTLEGLAVGSYEQYF. As DNA, the CDR3 is TGTGCCAGCACCCTAGAGGGACTAGCGGTCGGCTCCTACGAGCAGTACTTC.

The V gene is TRBV25-1, the J gene TRBJ2-1; D possibly uses TRBD1 or TRBD2 (5 bases each). Germline lookup yields CDR1 MGHDK and CDR2 SYGVNS. This CDR3 contains 16 residues. The V gene lost 3 bases and the J gene lost 0 bases, with 12 bases spanning the gap. The CDR3 protein is CASSESGRGSYNEQFF. The CDR3 coding sequence is TGTGCCAGCAGTGAGTCGGGGCGCGGCTCCTACAATGAGCAGTTCTTC.

This clonotype was counted ten times or more. The chain joins TRBV12-3 or TRBV12-4 to TRBJ2-3; 7 nucleotides match TRBD2. J gave up 3 bases and V 5 bases, and 14 bases lay outside the gene matches. The CDR3 length is 17 residues. CDR3: CASSPRGVAGATDTQYF. Written as DNA, the CDR3 is TGTGCCAGCAGTCCGAGAGGGGTTGCGGGAGCTACAGATACGCAGTATTTT.

This clonotype was seen only a few times. The gene calls are TRBV7-2 and TRBJ2-1; no definite D call. The CDR3 is 15 amino acids. CDR1 and CDR2 from the germline V gene are SGHTA and FQGNSA. V was pared by 1 base and J by 6 bases, with 13 bases between. The CDR3 bases are TGTGCCAGCAGCTTAGGGCCAGCCCGAGGCAATGAGCAGTTCTTC. As protein: CASSLGPARGNEQFF. The complete variable domain, with remaining parts taken from reference TRBV7-2 and TRBJ2-1, reads GAGVSQSPSNKVTEKGKDVELRCDPISGHTALYWYRQSLGQGLEFLIYFQGNSAPDKSGLPSDRFSAERTGGSVSTLTIQRTQQEDSAVYLCASSLGPARGNEQFFGPGTRLTVL.

This clonotype was found many times. V is TRBV12-3 or TRBV12-4 and J is TRBJ1-2; D is uncertain. There are 13 residues in the CDR3. V was trimmed by 0 bases and J by 8 bases, leaving 10 bases between them. The CDR3 region is CASSLAPGLGYTF. The CDR3 DNA reads as TGTGCCAGCAGTTTAGCCCCAGGACTGGGCTACACCTTC.

In this sample, this clonotype turned up a few times. This chain uses TRBV28 with TRBJ2-1; D remains ambiguous. The CDR3 is 15 residues long. Trimming pared 6 bases from V and 2 bases from J, leaving 14 bases between. Per the germline V gene, CDR1 is MDHEN and CDR2 is SYDVKM. CDR3 sequence: CASRRLLYTYNEQFF. The CDR3 nucleotides read TGTGCCAGCAGGAGGCTTTTGTATACCTACAATGAGCAGTTCTTC.

This clonotype has only a few counts. This chain links TRBV12-3 or TRBV12-4 with TRBJ1-1, with D perhaps matching TRBD1 (5 bases). Trimming took off 2 bases at V and 4 bases at J, with 14 bases between the two ends. The CDR3 has 15 amino acids. CDR3 residues: CASSLRVQVGTEAFF. Here the CDR3 DNA reads TGTGCCAGCAGTTTAAGGGTACAGGTGGGCACTGAAGCTTTCTTT.

This clonotype has a handful of counts. V and J are TRBV12-3 or TRBV12-4 and TRBJ2-1, with 7 positions matching TRBD2. This CDR3 is 15 amino acids long. Trimming removed 7 bases from V and 6 bases from J; junction bases left unmatched: 12. CDR3 amino acids: CASTPLLADSNEQFF. The DNA for the CDR3 is TGTGCCAGCACCCCGCTTCTAGCGGACTCCAATGAGCAGTTCTTC.

This clonotype was seen only a few times. The V call is TRBV7-3, the J call TRBJ2-7; the D gene could be TRBD1 or TRBD2 (6 bases each). This CDR3 has 15 amino acids. CDR1 and CDR2 (germline): SGHTA, FQGTGA. The ends were cut back, 1 base at V and 7 bases at J, with 17 bases in the middle. The CDR3 region has the DNA TGTGCCAGCAGCTTAAGCGCGGGACACCTTACGGAGCAGTACTTC. Its protein product is CASSLSAGHLTEQYF.

This clonotype was found a few times. The chain has TRBV6-1 and TRBJ2-7; D is undetermined. Per germline, CDR1 MNHNS and CDR2 SASEGT. Trimming stripped 1 base from V and 5 bases from J, with 6 bases between. This CDR3 is built from 12 residues. The CDR3 sequence is CASSEVSDEQYV. The CDR3 DNA sequence: TGTGCCAGCAGTGAAGTAAGCGACGAGCAGTACGTC.

Here the CDR3 DNA reads TGTGCCATCAGTGAGAAAACAGGGGGTATTACCAATGAGCAGTTCTTC. Translating gives CAISEKTGGITNEQFF. This chain links TRBV10-3 with TRBJ2-1; TRBD1 matches at 8 bases. Germline-derived CDR1 and CDR2 are ENHRY and SYGVKD. J was trimmed by 6 bases and V by 2 bases; bases with no gene match: 9. The CDR3 runs 16 residues.